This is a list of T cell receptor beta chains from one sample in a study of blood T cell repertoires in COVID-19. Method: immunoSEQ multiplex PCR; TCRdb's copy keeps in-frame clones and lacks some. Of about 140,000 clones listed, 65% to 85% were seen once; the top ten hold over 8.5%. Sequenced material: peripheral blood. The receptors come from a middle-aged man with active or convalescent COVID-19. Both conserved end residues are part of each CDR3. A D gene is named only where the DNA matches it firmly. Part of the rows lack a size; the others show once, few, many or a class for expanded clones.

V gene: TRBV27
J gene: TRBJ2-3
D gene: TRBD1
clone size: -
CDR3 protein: CASRQGAASDTQYF
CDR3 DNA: TGTGCCAGCCGACAGGGGGCGGCTTCAGATACGCAGTATTTT

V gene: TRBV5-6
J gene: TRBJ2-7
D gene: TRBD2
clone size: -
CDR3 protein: CASSYSGSSYEQYF
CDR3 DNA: TGTGCCAGCAGTTATAGCGGGAGCTCCTACGAGCAGTACTTC

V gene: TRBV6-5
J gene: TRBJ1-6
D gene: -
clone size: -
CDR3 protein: CASSWGEGDSPLHF
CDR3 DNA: TGTGCCAGCTCATGGGGGGAAGGGGATTCACCCCTCCACTTT

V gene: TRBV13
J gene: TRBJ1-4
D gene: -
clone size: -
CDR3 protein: CASSFRGEKLFF
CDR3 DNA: TGTGCCAGCAGCTTCAGGGGTGAAAAACTGTTTTTT

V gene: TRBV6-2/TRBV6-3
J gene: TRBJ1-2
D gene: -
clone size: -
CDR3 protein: CASSSTGQFTGYTF
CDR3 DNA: TGTGCCAGCAGTTCCACCGGACAGTTTACTGGCTACACCTTC

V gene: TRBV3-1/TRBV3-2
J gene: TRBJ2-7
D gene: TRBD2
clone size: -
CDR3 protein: CASSLAGGDYEQYF
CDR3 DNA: TGTGCCAGCAGCCTAGCGGGAGGGGACTACGAGCAGTACTTC

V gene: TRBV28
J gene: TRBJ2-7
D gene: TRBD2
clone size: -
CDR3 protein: CASSGTSGRPPRYEQYF
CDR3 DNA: TGTGCCAGCAGTGGGACTAGCGGGAGGCCCCCCCGTTACGAGCAGTACTTC

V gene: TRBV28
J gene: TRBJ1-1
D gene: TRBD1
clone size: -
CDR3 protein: CASSGTGISTEAFF
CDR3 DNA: TGTGCCAGCTCTGGGACAGGGATCAGCACTGAAGCTTTCTTT

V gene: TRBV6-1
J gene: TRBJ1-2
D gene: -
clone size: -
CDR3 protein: CASSESRNGYTF
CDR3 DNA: TGTGCCAGCAGTGAATCCAGGAATGGCTACACCTTC

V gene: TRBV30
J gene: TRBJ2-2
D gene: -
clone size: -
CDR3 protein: CAWSPPPRAGSGELFF
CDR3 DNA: TGTGCCTGGAGTCCCCCCCCCAGGGCAGGGTCCGGGGAGCTGTTTTTT

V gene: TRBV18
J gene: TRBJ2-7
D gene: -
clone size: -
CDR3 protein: CASSREIGDISTLYEQYF
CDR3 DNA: TGTGCCAGCTCTCGAGAAATTGGGGACATCTCTACGCTATACGAGCAGTACTTC

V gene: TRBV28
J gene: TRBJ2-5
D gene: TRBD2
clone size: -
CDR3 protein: CASFGGGRETQYF
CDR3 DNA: TGTGCTAGTTTCGGGGGGGGCAGGGAGACCCAGTACTTC

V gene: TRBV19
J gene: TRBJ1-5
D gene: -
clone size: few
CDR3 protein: CASSIDRAGNQPQHF
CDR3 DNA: TGTGCCAGTAGTATAGATAGGGCGGGGAATCAGCCCCAGCATTTT

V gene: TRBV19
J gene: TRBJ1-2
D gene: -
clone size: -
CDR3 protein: CASSLREGTYGYTF
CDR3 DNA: TGTGCCAGTAGCCTCCGGGAGGGGACTTATGGCTACACCTTC

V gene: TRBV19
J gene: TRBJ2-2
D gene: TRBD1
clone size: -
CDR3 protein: CASSIVGGATGELFF
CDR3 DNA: TGTGCCAGTAGTATAGTAGGGGGCGCAACCGGGGAGCTGTTTTTT

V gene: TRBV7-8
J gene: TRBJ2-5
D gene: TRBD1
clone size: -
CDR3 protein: CASSLDRGWETQYF
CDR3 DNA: TGTGCCAGCAGCCTAGACAGGGGGTGGGAGACCCAGTACTTC

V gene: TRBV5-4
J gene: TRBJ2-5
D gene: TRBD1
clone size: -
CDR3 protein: CASSLTGGQETQYF
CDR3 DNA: TGTGCCAGCAGCTTGACAGGGGGTCAAGAGACCCAGTACTTC

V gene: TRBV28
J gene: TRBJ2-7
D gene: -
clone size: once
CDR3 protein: CASSRTATYEQYF
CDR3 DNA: TGTGCCAGCAGCCGGACTGCCACCTACGAGCAGTACTTC

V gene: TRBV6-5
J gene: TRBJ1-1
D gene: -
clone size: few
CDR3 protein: CASSYSRGGTEAFF
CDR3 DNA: TGTGCCAGCAGTTACTCGAGGGGGGGCACTGAAGCTTTCTTT

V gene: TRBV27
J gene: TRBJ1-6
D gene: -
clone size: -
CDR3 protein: CASSVSSLGGWQPPPFNSPLHF
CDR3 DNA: TGTGCCAGCTCGGTTTCGTCCCTAGGTGGTTGGCAGCCACCCCCTTTTAATTCACCCCTCCACTTT

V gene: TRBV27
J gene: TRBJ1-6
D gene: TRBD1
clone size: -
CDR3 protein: CASTYPPGQGRNSPLHF
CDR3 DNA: TGTGCCAGCACCTACCCCCCGGGACAGGGGAGAAATTCACCCCTCCACTTT

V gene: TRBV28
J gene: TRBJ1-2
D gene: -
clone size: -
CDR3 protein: CASSSSNGYTF
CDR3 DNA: TGTGCCAGCAGCTCCTCTAATGGCTACACCTTC

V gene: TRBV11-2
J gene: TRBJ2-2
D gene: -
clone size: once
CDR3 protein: CASSWKRLYTGELFF
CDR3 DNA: TGTGCCAGCAGCTGGAAGAGGCTTTACACCGGGGAGCTGTTTTTT

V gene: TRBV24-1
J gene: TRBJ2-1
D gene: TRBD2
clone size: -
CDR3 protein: CATSVGEREGWVVYNEQFF
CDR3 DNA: TGTGCCACCAGCGTTGGGGAGCGGGAAGGGTGGGTTGTATACAATGAGCAGTTCTTC

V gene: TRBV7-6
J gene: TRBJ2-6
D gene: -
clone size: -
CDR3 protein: CASTPNRRTGANVLTF
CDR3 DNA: TGTGCCAGCACCCCAAACCGGAGGACTGGGGCCAACGTCCTGACTTTC

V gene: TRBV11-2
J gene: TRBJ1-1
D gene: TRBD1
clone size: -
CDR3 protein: CASSLGDRGQGTEAFF
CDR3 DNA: TGTGCCAGCAGCTTAGGGGACAGGGGGCAGGGCACTGAAGCTTTCTTT

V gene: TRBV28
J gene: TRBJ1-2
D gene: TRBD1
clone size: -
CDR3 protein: CASTLGTVYGYTF
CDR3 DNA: TGTGCCAGCACCCTAGGGACAGTCTATGGCTACACCTTC